These T cell receptor beta chains were read from a single sample in a study of radiation and T cells in renal cell carcinoma. Assay used: immunoSEQ multiplex PCR; TCRdb lists only in-frame clones, some missing. The table lists approximately 150,000 clones, 70% to 90% of them singletons, with approximately 24% in the top ten. The input for sequencing was blood, taken from a patient whose treatment included radiotherapy and nephrectomy. These TCRs come from a woman aged 45 to 65 with renal cell carcinoma. Both conserved end residues are part of each CDR3. The order of the fields is D gene, V gene, J gene, clone size, CDR3 protein, CDR3 DNA. The D gene is left open where the match is weak. Rows give clone size only sometimes, using once, few, many, or a class for an expanded clone.

D: .
V: TRBV23-1
J: TRBJ2-5
size: .
CDR3: CASSPGTTDEETQYF
DNA: TGCGCCAGCAGTCCCGGGACAACCGATGAAGAGACCCAGTACTTC

D: .
V: TRBV7-2
J: TRBJ2-2
size: few
CDR3: CASSQSLTGELFF
DNA: TGTGCCAGCAGCCAGAGCCTGACCGGGGAGCTGTTTTTT

D: .
V: TRBV6-5
J: TRBJ1-1
size: .
CDR3: CASNSVNTEAFF
DNA: TGTGCCAGCAATTCGGTGAACACTGAAGCTTTCTTT

D: TRBD1
V: TRBV10-3
J: TRBJ1-1
size: .
CDR3: CAIKTGTGQLTEAFF
DNA: TGTGCCATCAAGACCGGGACAGGGCAGCTTACTGAAGCTTTCTTT

D: .
V: TRBV5-1
J: TRBJ2-3
size: .
CDR3: CASSLGGQNTDTQYF
DNA: TGCGCCAGCAGCCTGGGGGGACAGAACACAGATACGCAGTATTTT

D: TRBD1
V: TRBV10-1
J: TRBJ1-2
size: .
CDR3: CATETGDGYTF
DNA: TGCGCCACCGAGACAGGGGATGGCTACACCTTC

D: .
V: TRBV4-2
J: TRBJ1-1
size: few
CDR3: CASSQVSLGSAEAFF
DNA: TGTGCCAGCAGCCAAGTGAGTCTGGGGTCGGCTGAAGCTTTCTTT

D: .
V: TRBV9
J: TRBJ2-2
size: few
CDR3: CASSLRGDGELFF
DNA: TGTGCCAGCAGCTTAAGGGGTGACGGGGAGCTGTTTTTT

D: .
V: TRBV10-2
J: TRBJ1-5
size: .
CDR3: CASSEWVQPQHF
DNA: TGCGCCAGCAGTGAGTGGGTGCAGCCCCAGCATTTT

D: .
V: TRBV27
J: TRBJ2-5
size: .
CDR3: CASSRMIQGETQYF
DNA: TGTGCCAGCAGTCGGATGATCCAGGGGGAGACCCAGTACTTC

D: .
V: TRBV5-6
J: TRBJ2-6
size: few
CDR3: CASSLQTGISGANVLTF
DNA: TGTGCCAGCAGCTTGCAGACGGGGATCTCTGGGGCCAACGTCCTGACTTTC

D: .
V: TRBV5-6
J: TRBJ2-7
size: .
CDR3: CASSLVSAEQYF
DNA: TGTGCCAGCAGCTTGGTGTCGGCCGAGCAGTACTTC

D: .
V: TRBV5-1
J: TRBJ2-5
size: once
CDR3: CASSPEGRGHETQYF
DNA: TGCGCCAGCAGCCCCGAAGGCAGGGGCCATGAGACCCAGTACTTC

D: TRBD1
V: TRBV2
J: TRBJ1-1
size: .
CDR3: CASTGQGFTEAFF
DNA: TGTGCCAGCACCGGACAGGGTTTCACTGAAGCTTTCTTT

D: .
V: TRBV7-2
J: TRBJ1-2
size: .
CDR3: CANQASYYGYTF
DNA: TGTGCCAACCAGGCCAGCTACTATGGCTACACCTTC

D: TRBD1
V: TRBV5-4
J: TRBJ2-7
size: .
CDR3: CASSVTQGYYEQYF
DNA: TGTGCCAGCAGCGTAACACAGGGGTACTACGAGCAGTACTTC

D: .
V: TRBV7-2
J: TRBJ2-7
size: few
CDR3: CASSLVLGLDHEQYF
DNA: TGTGCCAGCAGCTTAGTCTTAGGCCTCGACCACGAGCAGTACTTC

D: .
V: TRBV27
J: TRBJ1-2
size: once
CDR3: CASSLSVNYGYTF
DNA: TGTGCCAGCAGTTTATCGGTTAACTATGGCTACACCTTC

D: TRBD1
V: TRBV9
J: TRBJ2-2
size: .
CDR3: CASNGQGDTGELFF
DNA: TGTGCCAGCAACGGACAGGGTGACACCGGGGAGCTGTTTTTT

D: .
V: TRBV6-5
J: TRBJ1-1
size: .
CDR3: CASSYSGVNTEAFF
DNA: TGTGCCAGCAGTTACTCAGGGGTAAACACTGAAGCTTTCTTT

D: TRBD1
V: TRBV5-1
J: TRBJ1-2
size: .
CDR3: CASSPGQGDYGYTF
DNA: TGCGCCAGCAGCCCCGGACAGGGTGACTATGGCTACACCTTC

D: TRBD1
V: TRBV6-5
J: TRBJ2-1
size: .
CDR3: CASSYGDRVVDEQFF
DNA: TGTGCCAGCAGTTACGGAGACAGGGTCGTGGATGAGCAGTTCTTC

D: .
V: TRBV5-6
J: TRBJ2-7
size: few
CDR3: CASSDVYEQYF
DNA: TGTGCCAGCAGCGATGTCTACGAGCAGTACTTC

D: .
V: TRBV7-9
J: TRBJ1-5
size: .
CDR3: CASSLVPGPTKGQPQHF
DNA: TGTGCCAGCAGCTTAGTACCGGGACCTACTAAGGGGCAGCCCCAGCATTTT

D: .
V: TRBV6-1
J: TRBJ1-3
size: .
CDR3: CATLLYSGNTIYF
DNA: TGTGCCACCCTACTATACTCTGGAAACACCATATATTTT

D: .
V: TRBV4-2
J: TRBJ1-4
size: .
CDR3: CASSHQQAATNEKLFF
DNA: TGTGCCAGCAGCCACCAACAGGCTGCAACTAATGAAAAACTGTTTTTT

D: TRBD1
V: TRBV28
J: TRBJ2-3
size: .
CDR3: CASSPFPGQGYTDTQYF
DNA: TGTGCCAGCAGTCCATTCCCGGGACAGGGGTACACAGATACGCAGTATTTT

D: TRBD1
V: TRBV27
J: TRBJ2-5
size: .
CDR3: CASSLGQAVRETQYF
DNA: TGTGCCAGCAGTTTAGGACAGGCCGTGAGGGAGACCCAGTACTTC

D: .
V: TRBV30
J: TRBJ1-1
size: few
CDR3: CAWKTDLGTEAFF
DNA: TGTGCCTGGAAAACGGACCTAGGGACTGAAGCTTTCTTT

D: .
V: TRBV6-6
J: TRBJ2-7
size: .
CDR3: CASTPGLNYEQYF
DNA: TGTGCCAGTACTCCGGGACTCAACTACGAGCAGTACTTC

D: .
V: TRBV27
J: TRBJ2-1
size: .
CDR3: CASSPHRGNNEQFF
DNA: TGTGCCAGCAGCCCCCACCGAGGAAACAATGAGCAGTTCTTC

D: .
V: TRBV6-5
J: TRBJ1-1
size: .
CDR3: CASSRREVGTEAFF
DNA: TGTGCCAGCAGTCGCAGGGAAGTAGGCACTGAAGCTTTCTTT

D: .
V: TRBV6-1
J: TRBJ1-5
size: .
CDR3: CASSVLQGYNQPQHF
DNA: TGTGCCAGCAGTGTGTTACAGGGATACAATCAGCCCCAGCATTTT

D: .
V: TRBV5-5
J: TRBJ1-2
size: .
CDR3: CASSSAGTWAQGYTF
DNA: TGTGCCAGCAGCTCCGCAGGGACCTGGGCGCAAGGCTACACCTTC

D: TRBD1
V: TRBV6-1
J: TRBJ2-5
size: once
CDR3: CASSGQGWETQYF
DNA: TGTGCCAGCAGTGGACAGGGTTGGGAGACCCAGTACTTC

D: .
V: TRBV5-1
J: TRBJ1-1
size: .
CDR3: CASSLNIAGNTEAFF
DNA: TGCGCCAGCAGCTTGAACATTGCGGGGAACACTGAAGCTTTCTTT

D: .
V: TRBV9
J: TRBJ1-1
size: few
CDR3: CASSPRNADEAFF
DNA: TGTGCCAGCAGCCCAAGAAACGCCGATGAAGCTTTCTTT

D: .
V: TRBV7-9
J: TRBJ1-1
size: .
CDR3: CASSPGNSNTEAFF
DNA: TGTGCCAGCAGCCCCGGGAACTCGAACACTGAAGCTTTCTTT

D: .
V: TRBV19
J: TRBJ1-3
size: once
CDR3: CASSRLAGNTIYF
DNA: TGTGCCAGTAGTAGGTTGGCTGGAAACACCATATATTTT

D: .
V: TRBV10-1
J: TRBJ2-7
size: .
CDR3: CASSESVTGRYEQYF
DNA: TGCGCCAGCAGTGAGTCCGTGACAGGGAGGTACGAGCAGTACTTC

D: TRBD1
V: TRBV7-9
J: TRBJ2-1
size: .
CDR3: CASSLGGRGQGEQFF
DNA: TGTGCCAGCAGCTTAGGTGGCAGGGGGCAGGGTGAGCAGTTCTTC

D: .
V: TRBV5-6
J: TRBJ2-3
size: .
CDR3: CASSLVGPTDTQYF
DNA: TGTGCCAGCAGCTTGGTGGGCCCCACAGATACGCAGTATTTT

D: .
V: TRBV18
J: TRBJ1-3
size: .
CDR3: CASSPRGAGNTIYF
DNA: TGTGCCAGCTCACCAAGGGGGGCTGGAAACACCATATATTTT

D: .
V: TRBV29-1
J: TRBJ2-7
size: .
CDR3: CSVGDDHRSLSYEQYF
DNA: TGCAGCGTGGGGGACGATCACCGAAGCCTATCCTACGAGCAGTACTTC

D: .
V: TRBV10-3
J: TRBJ1-1
size: .
CDR3: CATTPGGNTEAFF
DNA: TGTGCCACCACCCCGGGGGGGAACACTGAAGCTTTCTTT

D: .
V: TRBV7-8
J: TRBJ1-4
size: .
CDR3: CASSLGRGADEKLFF
DNA: TGTGCCAGCAGCCTAGGGCGAGGAGCGGATGAAAAACTGTTTTTT

D: .
V: TRBV7-9
J: TRBJ2-7
size: once
CDR3: CASSLLASSYEQYF
DNA: TGTGCCAGCAGCTTATTGGCCAGCTCCTACGAGCAGTACTTC

D: TRBD1
V: TRBV5-6
J: TRBJ1-5
size: .
CDR3: CASSLGTGDQPQHF
DNA: TGTGCCAGCAGCTTAGGGACAGGGGACCAGCCCCAGCATTTT

D: TRBD1
V: TRBV29-1
J: TRBJ2-7
size: .
CDR3: CSAARTGSDEQYF
DNA: TGCAGCGCCGCCAGGACAGGGTCAGACGAGCAGTACTTC